This T cell receptor beta chain was sequenced in a study of CD8 T cell repertoires and HIV-1 epitope variants. The assay was immunoSEQ multiplex PCR, and TCRdb's table has in-frame clones only and misses some. The table lists thousands of clones, about 62% of them singletons. The CDR3 runs 14 residues. In germline, CDR1 is MNHNS, CDR2 SASEGT. Trimming took 2 bases from V and 6 from J, leaving 14 bases between them. This clone was seen more than once but under ten times. Its antigen is as yet unknown. The clonotype was recovered from a male donor with HIV. The chain employs TRBV6-1 and TRBJ2-7; TRBD1 is a possible D gene (6 bases). Sequencing was carried out using cultured CD8+ T cells derived from PBMCs. The CDR3 here is CASSELAGESEQYF. The CDR3 DNA sequence: TGTGCCAGCAGTGAATTGGCAGGGGAGAGCGAGCAGTACTTC.